These 23 T cell receptor beta chains share one sample of origin, sequenced in a study of blood T cell repertoires in COVID-19. TCRdb's table, derived via immunoSEQ multiplex PCR, lists solely in-frame clones and lacks some. The data show roughly 400,000 clones, less than 95% seen once. The source material was PBMCs or T cells enriched from blood (not recorded which). Receptors were obtained from a man aged 18 to 30 who had recovered from COVID-19.

As for this clone: This specimen includes other DNA sequences encoding the same CDR3. The rearrangement uses TRBV5-1 and TRBJ2-5; 7 bases fit TRBD1. The CDR3 runs 14 residues. Germline assignment: CDR1 SGHRS and CDR2 YFSETQ. Trimming at V came to 0 bases and at J to 2 bases, leaving 1 base not matched to a gene. The chain's CDR3 is CASSLGQGQETQYF. The CDR3 region has the DNA TGCGCCAGCAGCTTGGGACAGGGTCAAGAGACCCAGTACTTC.

This clone was observed a handful of times. This chain joins TRBV7-9 and TRBJ2-1, with TRBD2 matching over 9 bases. CDR1 is SEHNR and CDR2 is FQNEAQ in the germline V gene (reference sequence). With V trimmed by 3 bases and J by 1 base, 13 bases remained unmatched. The CDR3 loop spans 19 amino acids. The CDR3 DNA reads TGTGCCAGCAGCTTGTCCCGTGGTAGCGGGAGTCAATCCTACAATGAGCAGTTCTTC. It translates to CASSLSRGSGSQSYNEQFF.

The DNA for the CDR3 is TGTGCCAGTACCCAAAATGGACAGAGATTGTCTGGCTACACCTTC. Protein: CASTQNGQRLSGYTF. V gene TRBV19 combines with J gene TRBJ1-2; tentatively, D is TRBD1 (6 bases). Germline V lookup: CDR1 LNHDA, CDR2 SQIVND (reference sequence). The ends were cut back, 7 bases at V and 7 bases at J, with 22 bases in the middle. There are 15 residues in the CDR3. The variable domain in full, with the rest retrieved from reference TRBV19 and TRBJ1-2, is DGGITQSPKYLFRKEGQNVTLSCEQNLNHDAMYWYRQDPGQGLRLIYYSQIVNDFQKGDIAEGYSVSREKKESFPLTVTSAQKNPTAFYLCASTQNGQRLSGYTFGSGTRLTVV.

This clone was seen a few times. The CDR3 DNA reads TGTGCCAGCAGCTTGCTTGCAGGGGACACTGAAGCTTTCTTT. It translates to CASSLLAGDTEAFF. The J gene is TRBJ1-1, the V gene TRBV5-5, with D possibly matching TRBD1 (6 bases). The CDR3 spans 14 residues. Germline V gene sequence: CDR1 SGHKS, CDR2 YYEKEE (reference sequence). Trimming cost V 1 base and J 3 bases, with 10 bases left between them.

The chain has TRBV3-1 (or the pseudogene TRBV3-2) and TRBJ2-7; the D gene is possibly TRBD1 (6 bases). The CDR3 length is 15 residues. V lost 6 bases and J lost 0, with 15 bases in between. Germline V gene sequence: CDR1 LGHDT, CDR2 YNNKEL (reference sequence). CDR3 in DNA: TGTGCCAGCAGTCCTCAAGACAGGCTCTCCTACGAGCAGTACTTC. This sequence encodes CASSPQDRLSYEQYF.

The rearrangement joins TRBV6-2 or TRBV6-3 to TRBJ1-2, with 7 bases lining up with TRBD1. CDR1 MNHEY and CDR2 SVGEGT come from the germline V gene. V lost 5 bases, J lost 8 bases, and 5 bases stayed unmatched. This CDR3 contains 12 residues. CDR3 nucleotide sequence: TGTGCCAGCAGTGCCTGGACAGGAGGCTACACCTTC. Translation: CASSAWTGGYTF.

The V gene is TRBV6-1, the J gene TRBJ1-2, with 10 bases that match TRBD1. The CDR3 length is 15 residues. Germline V gene lookup returns CDR1 MNHNS and CDR2 SASEGT. The V segment lost 3 bases and the J segment 8 bases; nucleotides outside the gene matches: 9. CDR3 region: CASSESGTGVRGYTF. The DNA of the CDR3 is TGTGCCAGCAGTGAGAGCGGGACAGGGGTGAGAGGCTACACCTTC.

The chain employs TRBV27 and TRBJ1-2; TRBD1 matches 7 bases. The CDR3 has 12 residues. CDR1 is MNHEY and CDR2 is SMNVEV in the germline V gene (reference sequence). Trimming took 4 bases from V and 6 from J; bases not matched to a gene: 2. The CDR3 coding sequence is TGTGCCAGCAGTTCAGGGACAGATGGCTACACCTTC. This translates into CASSSGTDGYTF.

The genes are TRBV18 and TRBJ2-3, with D unclear. CDR3 length: 14 residues. V gave up 3 bases and J gave up 8 bases, with 15 bases separating them. Germline loops: CDR1 KGHSH, CDR2 LQKENI. The CDR3: CASSPSYRGATQYF. The CDR3 nucleotides are TGTGCCAGCTCACCGAGCTATCGCGGCGCTACGCAGTATTTT. The whole variable domain, filled in from reference TRBV18 and TRBJ2-3, reads NAGVMQNPRHLVRRRGQEARLRCSPMKGHSHVYWYRQLPEEGLKFMVYLQKENIIDESGMPKERFSAEFPKEGPSILRIQQVVRGDSAAYFCASSPSYRGATQYFGPGTRLTVL.

The rearrangement uses TRBV19 and TRBJ1-5; 8 nucleotides align to TRBD1. V was pared by 6 bases and J by 6 bases, with 4 bases of the junction left unmatched. This CDR3 contains 13 residues. Germline lookup yields CDR1 LNHDA and CDR2 SQIVND (reference sequence). The CDR3 coding sequence is TGTGCCAGTAGGACAGGGGAGGGTCAGCCCCAGCATTTT. Its translation is CASRTGEGQPQHF. Drawing the rest from reference TRBV19 and TRBJ1-5, the complete variable domain is DGGITQSPKYLFRKEGQNVTLSCEQNLNHDAMYWYRQDPGQGLRLIYYSQIVNDFQKGDIAEGYSVSREKKESFPLTVTSAQKNPTAFYLCASRTGEGQPQHFGDGTRLSIL.

The chain combines TRBV10-1 with TRBJ1-1; D uncertain. Germline-derived CDR1 and CDR2 are WNHNN and SYGVQD (reference sequence). The CDR3 loop spans 13 amino acids. Trimming cost V 3 bases and J 5 bases, with 10 bases left between them. CDR3 sequence (DNA): TGCGCCAGCAGTGAAAACAGTTGGACTGAAGCTTTCTTT. Amino acids: CASSENSWTEAFF.

V and J are TRBV2 and TRBJ1-2; TRBD1 might be the D (6 bases). CDR1 is SNHLY and CDR2 is FYNNEI in the germline V gene. The CDR3 has 18 amino acids. Trimming removed 3 bases from V and 4 bases from J, with 24 bases in between. The CDR3 DNA follows: TGTGCCAGCAGTGACTTAGGATGGCAGGGGCTTGATAGCTATGGCTACACCTTC. Translating it yields CASSDLGWQGLDSYGYTF.

This chain uses TRBV13 with TRBJ2-1; perhaps TRBD2 as D (6 bases). Germline CDR1 PRHDT, CDR2 FYEKMQ (reference sequence). The CDR3 consists of 14 residues. Trimming pared 5 bases from V and 4 bases from J, leaving 12 bases between. The CDR3 here is CASSLRGGYNEQFF. DNA for the CDR3: TGTGCCAGCAGCCTGCGTGGGGGGTACAATGAGCAGTTCTTC.

The gene calls are TRBV27 and TRBJ1-3, with D possibly TRBD1 on 5 matching bases. With 5 bases removed from V and 8 bases from J, the gap between germline ends came to 19 bases. Germline CDR1 MNHEY, CDR2 SMNVEV (reference sequence). This CDR3 contains 15 residues. The CDR3 DNA reads as TGTGCCAGCAGTCCCTTCGGACAAGGGCCGGACACCATATATTTT. Amino acids: CASSPFGQGPDTIYF.

The chain carries TRBV4-1 and TRBJ2-5; D is unresolved. This CDR3 is built from 14 residues. Germline assignment: CDR1 MGHRA and CDR2 YSYEKL. The V gene lost 4 bases and the J gene lost 4 bases, with 13 bases spanning the gap. Here the CDR3 DNA reads TGCGCCAGCAGCCCCAGGTCCAGGCGAGAGACCCAGTACTTC. As protein: CASSPRSRRETQYF.

The chain is built from TRBV5-1 and TRBJ1-1; 7 bases line up with TRBD1. This CDR3 spans 15 amino acids. The germline gives CDR1 SGHRS, CDR2 YFSETQ. V was pared by 4 bases and J by 1 base, with 7 bases of the junction left unmatched. CDR3 sequence: CASSPFTGANTEAFF. For the CDR3, the DNA is TGCGCCAGCAGCCCGTTTACAGGGGCGAACACTGAAGCTTTCTTT. Full variable domain (remainder filled in from reference TRBV5-1 and TRBJ1-1): KAGVTQTPRYLIKTRGQQVTLSCSPISGHRSVSWYQQTPGQGLQFLFEYFSETQRNKGNFPGRFSGRQFSNSRSEMNVSTLELGDSALYLCASSPFTGANTEAFFGQGTRLTVV.

This clone occurred once. CDR3 residues: CASSTGQYDSPLHF. The CDR3 nucleotides read TGCGCCAGCAGCACAGGACAGTATGATTCACCCCTCCACTTT. The gene calls are TRBV5-1 and TRBJ1-6, with D possibly matching TRBD1 (6 bases). The CDR3 sequence is 14 residues long. Trimming cost V 4 bases and J 8 bases, with 13 bases left between them. Germline CDR1 SGHRS, CDR2 YFSETQ.

This clone has just one count. V and J are TRBV6-5 and TRBJ2-7; weak D call: TRBD2 (6 bases). The CDR3 is made up of 14 amino acids. Trimming took 6 bases from V and 2 from J, leaving 14 bases between them. CDR1 is MNHEY and CDR2 is SVGAGI in the germline V gene. CDR3 in amino acids: CASSHGPSAYEQYF. The CDR3 DNA is TGTGCCAGCAGCCACGGTCCTAGCGCCTACGAGCAGTACTTC.

This chain connects TRBV7-9 to TRBJ1-1; 8 bases match TRBD1. This CDR3 is 17 amino acids long. V dropped 1 base and J dropped 0; count of bases not matched to a gene: 7. CDR1 and CDR2 (germline): SEHNR, FQNEAQ (reference sequence). The CDR3 sequence: CASSLDWDRRMNTEAFF. CDR3 sequence (DNA): TGTGCCAGCAGCTTAGACTGGGACAGGAGGATGAACACTGAAGCTTTCTTT.

This chain links TRBV27 with TRBJ1-1; possibly TRBD1 for D (5 bases). V gave up 6 bases and J gave up 4 bases, with 12 bases separating them. The germline gives CDR1 MNHEY, CDR2 SMNVEV (reference sequence). This CDR3 comprises 13 residues. CDR3 in amino acids: CASRPPQGTEAFF. DNA of the CDR3: TGTGCCAGCAGGCCACCTCAGGGCACTGAAGCTTTCTTT.

The V and J genes are TRBV5-6 and TRBJ1-4; a weak D match, TRBD1 (6 bases). This CDR3 comprises 14 residues. The V end lost 3 bases, the J end lost 6 bases, and 12 bases lay between the germline ends. Per the germline V gene, CDR1 is SGHDT and CDR2 is YYEEEE. CDR3 sequence (DNA): TGTGCCAGCAGCTCCGAGCCAGGGGATGAAAAACTGTTTTTT. Its protein product is CASSSEPGDEKLFF.

The rearrangement links TRBV2 to TRBJ2-3; 7 positions match TRBD2. J was trimmed by 2 bases and V by 10 bases; bases with no gene match: 9. The CDR3 has 14 residues. The germline gives CDR1 SNHLY, CDR2 FYNNEI. In DNA form, the CDR3 reads TGTGCCACCTTCCGGGAGGATCTCACAGATACGCAGTATTTT. Translating it yields CATFREDLTDTQYF.

This chain links TRBV6-1 with TRBJ1-2, with 9 bases matching TRBD1. Germline V lookup: CDR1 MNHNS, CDR2 SASEGT. The CDR3 runs to 15 residues. V dropped 3 bases and J dropped 4; count of bases not matched to a gene: 6. The CDR3 here is CASSDFNRGPYGYTF. CDR3 nucleotides: TGTGCCAGCAGTGATTTTAACAGGGGGCCCTATGGCTACACCTTC.